These 5 T cell receptor beta chains share one sample of origin, sequenced in a study of cytomegalovirus exposure and HLA in healthy donors (dated by TCRdb to the late 2010s). The library was built by means of the immunoSEQ multiplex PCR assay. Not all clones reach the TCRdb copy of this immuneACCESS table, which keeps in-frame sequences only. Checked studies attribute under half of the gap to unresolved V genes and leave the rest unexplained. The sample contains about 350,000 clones, approximately 90% of them found a single time. Of the sample, about 1% is held by the ten largest clones. What was sequenced was PBMCs. These receptors all come from a woman in her 30s in good health and CMV-seropositive.

Concerning this clone: This sample also contains other DNA sequences that code for the same CDR3. The chain carries TRBV6-1 and TRBJ2-1, with a weak D call TRBD2 (6 bases). The length of the CDR3 is 14 residues. Per germline, CDR1 MNHNS and CDR2 SASEGT. V was clipped by 4 bases and J by 1 base, with 8 bases between them. CDR3 loop: CASSGLVSYNEQFF. The CDR3 DNA reads as TGTGCCAGCAGTGGACTAGTATCCTACAATGAGCAGTTCTTC.

This clone was observed a handful of times. The chain carries TRBV4-3 and TRBJ1-2; 9 bases align to TRBD1. Germline trimming cut 4 bases from V and 4 bases from J; bases unmatched to any gene: 4. The germline V gene has CDR1 LGHNA and CDR2 YSLEER. This CDR3 has 14 amino acids. DNA for the CDR3: TGCGCCAGCAGCCCGGACAGGGGTAGCTATGGCTACACCTTC. Its translation is CASSPDRGSYGYTF.

The rearrangement uses TRBV27 and TRBJ2-1; 8 nucleotides agree with TRBD2. Trimming removed 6 bases from V and 2 bases from J; junction bases left unmatched: 6. The CDR3 runs 15 residues. The germline CDR1 and CDR2 sequences are MNHEY and SMNVEV (reference sequence). The CDR3 coding sequence is TGTGCCAGCAGCCTTGGTAGCGGGACCTACAATGAGCAGTTCTTC. Residues: CASSLGSGTYNEQFF.

This rearrangement joins TRBV11-2 to TRBJ2-3, with TRBD2 matching 14 bases. Germline loops: CDR1 SGHAT, CDR2 FQNNGV. The ends lost 5 bases at V and 2 bases at J; junction bases unmatched: 3. The CDR3 runs to 16 residues. In nucleotides, the CDR3 is TGTGCCAGCAGCCGACTAGCGGGAGGGTTCACAGATACGCAGTATTTT. It yields the protein CASSRLAGGFTDTQYF.

The gene calls are TRBV6-4 and TRBJ1-1; D might be TRBD1 (5 bases). Trimming took 5 bases from V and 3 from J, leaving 22 bases between them. Germline assignment: CDR1 MRHNA and CDR2 SNTAGT. The CDR3 covers 17 residues. CDR3 nucleotide sequence: TGTGCCAGCAGTCTCAATGAGGAGGGGAGTCGGGACACTGAAGCTTTCTTT. Protein: CASSLNEEGSRDTEAFF.